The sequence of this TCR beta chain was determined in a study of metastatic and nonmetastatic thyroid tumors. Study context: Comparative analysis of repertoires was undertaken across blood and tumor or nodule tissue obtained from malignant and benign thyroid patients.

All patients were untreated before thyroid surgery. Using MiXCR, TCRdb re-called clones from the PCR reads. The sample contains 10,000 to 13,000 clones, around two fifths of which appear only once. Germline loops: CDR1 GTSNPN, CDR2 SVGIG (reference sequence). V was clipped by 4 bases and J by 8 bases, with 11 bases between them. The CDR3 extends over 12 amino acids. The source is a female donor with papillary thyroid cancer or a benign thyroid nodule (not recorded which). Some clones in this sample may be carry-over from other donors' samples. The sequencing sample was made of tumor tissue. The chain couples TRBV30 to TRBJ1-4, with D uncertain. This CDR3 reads CAWIGDSEKLFF. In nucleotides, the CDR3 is TGTGCCTGGATCGGGGATTCGGAAAAACTGTTTTTT.